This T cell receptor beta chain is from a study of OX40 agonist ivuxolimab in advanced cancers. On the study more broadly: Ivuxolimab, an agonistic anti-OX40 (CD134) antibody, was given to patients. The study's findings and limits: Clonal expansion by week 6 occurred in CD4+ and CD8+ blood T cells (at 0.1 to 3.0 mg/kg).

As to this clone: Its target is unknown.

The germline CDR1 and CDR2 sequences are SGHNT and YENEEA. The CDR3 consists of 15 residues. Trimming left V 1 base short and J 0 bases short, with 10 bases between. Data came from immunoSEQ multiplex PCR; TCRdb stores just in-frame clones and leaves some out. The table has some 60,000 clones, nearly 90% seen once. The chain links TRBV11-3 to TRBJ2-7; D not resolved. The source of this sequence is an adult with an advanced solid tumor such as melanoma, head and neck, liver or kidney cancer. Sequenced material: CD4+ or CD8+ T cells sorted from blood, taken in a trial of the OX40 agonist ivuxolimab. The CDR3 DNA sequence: TGTGCCAGCAGCTTAGGGGCAGAAAGCTCCTACGAGCAGTACTTC. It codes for CASSLGAESSYEQYF. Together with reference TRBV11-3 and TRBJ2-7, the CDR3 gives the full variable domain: EAGVVQSPRYKIIEKKQPVAFWCNPISGHNTLYWYLQNLGQGPELLIRYENEEAVDDSQLPKDRFSAERLKGVDSTLKIQPAELGDSAVYLCASSLGAESSYEQYFGPGTRLTVT.